This T cell receptor (beta chain) was recorded in a study of fetal regulatory T cell absence and autoimmunity. As for the study in general: Exocrine pancreas autoimmunity occurred in IPEX patients lacking clinical diabetes. General study points: Antigen-driven pancreatic autoimmunity before birth in IPEX was inferred from oligoclonal enrichment. Compared with cord blood, pancreas showed oligoclonal TCR enrichment, some clones over 80-fold. Cord blood and pancreas showed broadly similar TRB gene family usage.

A few counts support this clone. The target antigen is unknown. The protocol was immunoSEQ multiplex PCR, while the TCRdb copy is restricted to in-frame clones and leaves out a portion. The sample lists about 95,000 clones, 72% seen once, with roughly 2% in the top ten. Sequencing input: pancreas tissue. The TCR sequence derives from a male donor with IPEX syndrome.

The CDR3 nucleotides are TGTGCCAGCAGCTTATATTTCTACGAGCAGTACTTC. The encoded protein is CASSLYFYEQYF. The chain employs TRBV7-2 and TRBJ2-7; no firm D call. V lost 2 bases and J 3 bases, leaving 5 bases between the germline ends. This CDR3 has 12 amino acids. From germline, CDR1 is SGHTA and CDR2 FQGNSA.